This T cell receptor (beta chain) was recorded in a study of blood T cell repertoires in COVID-19. Overall study context: T cells, B-cell-depleted T cells, or PBMCs provided the cDNA or gDNA that served as material.

Some clones are missing from TCRdb's copy, which holds only in-frame ones; the method was immunoSEQ multiplex PCR. The table lists about 210,000 clones, about 81% of them singletons. Which cohort a participant joined came from the clinical history participants gave. Symptom resolution, clearance, or two negative PCRs marked the recovered donors of Cohort 3. Per germline, CDR1 SGHAT and CDR2 FQNNGV. V was clipped by 5 bases and J by 3 bases; unmatched bases: 5. The CDR3 has 14 residues. Sequencing input: PBMCs or T cells enriched from blood (not recorded which). The origin of this receptor is a man aged 40-49 years who had recovered from COVID-19. J is TRBJ2-3 and V is TRBV11-2; 7 positions match TRBD1. In DNA, the CDR3 is TGTGCCAGCAGCCAGGGGGTAATAACAGATACGCAGTATTTT. Translated: CASSQGVITDTQYF.